These 7 T cell receptor beta chains came from one sample sequenced in a study of cytomegalovirus exposure and HLA in healthy donors. Amplification used 60 Vbeta primers and 13 Jbeta primers. The method was immunoSEQ multiplex PCR; TCRdb's version includes in-frame clones alone and lacks a portion of them. Of roughly 120,000 clones in the sample, around 77% were seen once. Sequencing input: PBMCs. These receptors were collected from a woman aged 25 to 39 in good health and CMV-seropositive.

CDR3 sequence (DNA): TGTGCCAGCAGCTTAGGGGGACAGGGGGCGCGGGAGACCCAGTACTTC. Translated: CASSLGGQGARETQYF. This chain connects TRBV7-9 to TRBJ2-5; 12 bases are a match to TRBD1. V dropped 1 base and J dropped 5; count of bases not matched to a gene: 5. This CDR3 has 16 residues. The germline CDR1 and CDR2 sequences are SEHNR and FQNEAQ (reference sequence).

In this sample, this clone turned up once. This chain's CDR3 is CASSLIPVNTEAFF. The CDR3 DNA sequence: TGCGCCAGCAGCTTGATACCGGTCAACACTGAAGCTTTCTTT. The chain uses TRBV5-1 and TRBJ1-1, with D unclear. Germline CDR1 and CDR2: SGHRS and YFSETQ. The length of the CDR3 is 14 residues. Trimming took off 1 base at V and 2 bases at J, with 9 bases between the two ends.

The gene calls are TRBV5-1 and TRBJ1-2; 9 bases are shared with TRBD1. With V trimmed by 4 bases and J by 6 bases, 4 bases remained unmatched. This CDR3 is 13 amino acids long. Per germline, CDR1 SGHRS and CDR2 YFSETQ. Written as DNA, the CDR3 is TGCGCCAGCAGCCAGACAGGGGGAGATGGCTACACCTTC. As protein: CASSQTGGDGYTF.

The chain recombines TRBV9 with TRBJ2-1; 7 bases agree with TRBD2. Germline V gene data show CDR1 as SGDLS and CDR2 as YYNGEE. Trimming removed 3 bases from V and 1 base from J; junction bases left unmatched: 7. This CDR3 comprises 16 residues. For the CDR3, the DNA is TGTGCCAGCAGCGGCAGCGGGGACCGGTCCTACAATGAGCAGTTCTTC. Amino acid sequence: CASSGSGDRSYNEQFF.

This clone was seen a few times. This rearrangement joins TRBV11-3 to TRBJ1-5; possible D gene TRBD1, 5 bases. V shed 5 bases and J shed 2 bases, with 16 bases lying between them. Germline V gene lookup returns CDR1 SGHNT and CDR2 YENEEA. The CDR3 has 16 amino acids. CDR3 amino acids: CASSPGGGEGNQPQHF. DNA of the CDR3: TGTGCCAGCAGCCCCGGGGGTGGGGAAGGCAATCAGCCCCAGCATTTT.

The genes are TRBV5-1 and TRBJ1-1; 7 nucleotides align to TRBD1. Germline assignment: CDR1 SGHRS and CDR2 YFSETQ. The CDR3 has 15 residues. The V and J ends lost 2 bases and 3 bases, in that order; junction bases with no gene match: 7. CDR3 sequence (DNA): TGCGCCAGCAGCTTTAGGGGGCTAGGGGACACTGAAGCTTTCTTT. It yields the protein CASSFRGLGDTEAFF.

V gene TRBV5-6 combines with J gene TRBJ2-3, with 12 bases that match TRBD2. Germline CDR1 reads SGHDT; CDR2 reads YYEEEE. The ends lost 4 bases at V and 6 bases at J; junction bases unmatched: 9. The CDR3 covers 16 residues. For the CDR3, the DNA is TGTGCCAGCAGCGCGAGACTAGCGGGGGCCCCCGATACGCAGTATTTT. As protein: CASSARLAGAPDTQYF.